Listed here are 23 T cell receptor beta chains from one sample, sequenced in a study of early T cells in non-severe SARS-CoV-2 infection. From the 5' RACE reads, TCRdb called clonotypes with MiXCR, one entry per CDR3 protein. The sample has more than 55,000 distinct CDR3 sequences, around 13% seen once. Sequencing input: whole blood. All receptors come from an adult who was a healthcare worker with PCR-confirmed SARS-CoV-2 infection or an uninfected control (not recorded which).

A few counts support this clonotype. This chain joins TRBV12-3 or TRBV12-4 and TRBJ2-3; D gene ambiguous. Trimming removed 5 bases from V and 2 bases from J, with 14 bases in between. CDR3 size: 15 residues. This CDR3 is CASSRPGPNTDTQYF. In DNA form, the CDR3 reads TGTGCCAGCAGTCGCCCGGGCCCCAACACAGATACGCAGTATTTT.

The chain carries TRBV10-3 and TRBJ2-1, with 7 bases identical to TRBD2. The junction had 9 bases not matched to a gene; V was cut back by 2 bases and J by 8 bases. This CDR3 is 15 amino acids long. Germline V gene data show CDR1 as ENHRY and CDR2 as SYGVKD. The CDR3 bases are TGTGCCATCAGTGAGATTGCGGGAGCGAACTATGAGCAGTTCTTC. This encodes CAISEIAGANYEQFF.

At least ten counts were recorded for this clonotype. The J gene is TRBJ1-3, the V gene TRBV7-9, with D maybe TRBD1 (5 bases). Per the germline V gene, CDR1 is SEHNR and CDR2 is FQNEAQ (reference sequence). Trimming removed 1 base at V and 4 bases at J, with 14 bases between. This CDR3 region has 16 residues. The CDR3 region is CASSLGGGLEGNTIYF. For the CDR3, the DNA is TGTGCCAGCAGCTTAGGTGGGGGACTGGAAGGAAACACCATATATTTT.

This clonotype was found many times. The V call is TRBV12-3 or TRBV12-4, the J call TRBJ2-4; D perhaps matches TRBD2 (5 bases). The V end lost 3 bases, the J end lost 9 bases, and 9 bases lay between the germline ends. The CDR3 totals 12 residues. Here the CDR3 DNA reads TGTGCCAGCAGTTTTGAGGGTGGCATTCAGTACTTC. This sequence encodes CASSFEGGIQYF.

This chain uses TRBV7-6 with TRBJ2-5; D not certain. Deletions cut 1 base from V and 4 bases from J, with 7 bases between. Germline CDR1 SGHVS, CDR2 FNYEAQ. This CDR3 has 13 residues. This CDR3 is CASSLGRLETQYF. Written as DNA, the CDR3 is TGTGCCAGCAGCTTAGGTCGATTAGAGACCCAGTACTTC. Filled out from reference TRBV7-6 and TRBJ2-5, the complete variable domain reads GAGVSQSPRYKVTKRGQDVALRCDPISGHVSLYWYRQALGQGPEFLTYFNYEAQQDKSGLPNDRFSAERPEGSISTLTIQRTEQRDSAMYRCASSLGRLETQYFGPGTRLLVL.

The genes are TRBV29-1 and TRBJ2-7; D is uncertain. CDR1 and CDR2 (germline): SQVTM, ANQGSEA. CDR3 length: 10 amino acids. V lost 4 bases to trimming and J lost 3 bases, with 4 bases between them. This CDR3 reads CSVGDYEQYF. The CDR3 DNA is TGCAGCGTTGGGGACTACGAGCAGTACTTC.

This clonotype is labeled medium-sized. The gene calls are TRBV2 and TRBJ2-3; 9 bases fit TRBD1. Germline CDR1 is SNHLY and CDR2 is FYNNEI. The CDR3 totals 15 residues. The J segment lost 2 bases and the V segment lost 6 bases, leaving 6 bases of the junction unmatched. CDR3 loop: CASSPTGGLTDTQYF. DNA of the CDR3: TGTGCCAGCAGCCCGACAGGGGGGCTCACAGATACGCAGTATTTT.

The chain couples TRBV12-3 or TRBV12-4 to TRBJ2-6, with D hard to call. The CDR3 loop spans 18 amino acids. V gave up 3 bases and J gave up 1 base, with 16 bases separating them. The CDR3 DNA is TGTGCCAGCAGTTTTGCGGTCCAAAAATTGTCTGGGGCCAACGTCCTGACTTTC. Its translation: CASSFAVQKLSGANVLTF.

The chain carries TRBV7-2 and TRBJ1-5, with D hard to call. Per germline, CDR1 SGHTA and CDR2 FQGNSA. V was cut by 3 bases and J by 4 bases, with 10 bases left in between. The CDR3 covers 14 residues. CDR3 region: CASSFSGKNQPQHF. The CDR3 DNA reads as TGTGCCAGCAGCTTTTCAGGAAAAAATCAGCCCCAGCATTTT.

This clonotype was seen only a few times. This sequence joins TRBV4-3 and TRBJ2-3; TRBD2 aligns across 8 bases. CDR3 length: 15 residues. From germline, CDR1 is LGHNA and CDR2 YSLEER. V was pared by 1 base and J by 2 bases, with 2 bases of the junction left unmatched. The CDR3 loop reads CASSQVAGPTDTQYF. The DNA of the CDR3 is TGCGCCAGCAGCCAAGTAGCGGGGCCCACAGATACGCAGTATTTT.

This clonotype turned up a few times. The V gene is TRBV6-2 or TRBV6-3, the J gene TRBJ2-1; perhaps D is TRBD1 or TRBD2 (6 bases each). This CDR3 region has 15 residues. V was shortened by 6 bases and J by 9 bases, with 21 bases between the two germline ends. Germline V gene lookup returns CDR1 MNHEY and CDR2 SVGEGT. Here the CDR3 DNA reads TGTGCCAGCAGGACTAGTGGGCAGGGGCAGGGTGAGCAGTTCTTC. Protein sequence: CASRTSGQGQGEQFF.

The V and J genes are TRBV5-1 and TRBJ2-1; 8 nucleotides align to TRBD1. J was trimmed by 8 bases and V by 4 bases; bases with no gene match: 2. The CDR3 length is 12 residues. Germline CDR1 SGHRS, CDR2 YFSETQ. The CDR3 coding sequence is TGCGCCAGCAGCCCGACAGGGGATGAGCAGTTCTTC. Translation: CASSPTGDEQFF.

This chain uses TRBV29-1 with TRBJ2-7; tentatively, D is TRBD1 (6 bases). The CDR3 contains 13 residues. Trimming left V 7 bases short and J 2 bases short, with 15 bases between. Per the germline V gene, CDR1 is SQVTM and CDR2 is ANQGSEA. CDR3 nucleotides: TGCAGCGCTAGGACAGAGAGCCCCTACGAGCAGTACTTC. It is translated as CSARTESPYEQYF.

This clonotype was seen at least ten times. The rearrangement uses TRBV11-2 and TRBJ2-7; D may be TRBD2 (5 bases). Germline assignment: CDR1 SGHAT and CDR2 FQNNGV. The CDR3 extends over 17 amino acids. Between the trimmed V and J ends, which lost 4 bases and 2 bases, there was a span of 21 bases. DNA for the CDR3: TGTGCCAGCAGCTCCCTTGTAGGCGGGCGCCTTACCTACGAGCAGTACTTC. Translating it yields CASSSLVGGRLTYEQYF.

There are many counts of this clonotype. J is TRBJ1-2 and V is TRBV3-1; D ambiguous. Deletions cut 0 bases from V and 5 bases from J, with 7 bases between. This CDR3 comprises 13 residues. CDR1 LGHDT and CDR2 YNNKEL come from the germline V gene (reference sequence). The DNA for the CDR3 is TGTGCCAGCAGCCAAGAGGGGAATTATGGCTACACCTTC. As protein: CASSQEGNYGYTF.

The CDR3 coding sequence is TGTGCCAGCAGCCAAGCCGGTCTGGGGACAGGGGCGCAAGAGACCCAGTACTTC. Its protein product is CASSQAGLGTGAQETQYF. The chain carries TRBV3-1 and TRBJ2-5; 10 nucleotides line up with TRBD1. The J segment lost 2 bases and the V segment lost 1 base, leaving 10 bases of the junction unmatched. The CDR3 spans 18 residues. In germline, CDR1 is LGHDT, CDR2 YNNKEL (reference sequence).

Only a few counts were recorded for this clonotype. The rearrangement uses TRBV11-2 and TRBJ2-2; TRBD2 aligns across 8 bases. Germline trimming cut 5 bases from V and 1 base from J; bases unmatched to any gene: 3. This CDR3 is built from 15 residues. CDR1 is SGHAT and CDR2 is FQNNGV in the germline V gene. CDR3 protein: CASSPTSGNTGELFF. The CDR3 bases are TGTGCCAGCAGCCCCACTAGCGGGAACACCGGGGAGCTGTTTTTT.

Only a few counts were recorded for this clonotype. V and J are TRBV29-1 and TRBJ2-5; 7 bases map to TRBD2. V lost 2 bases to trimming and J lost 5 bases; unmatched junction nucleotides: 5. CDR3 length: 13 residues. In germline, CDR1 is SQVTM, CDR2 ANQGSEA. The CDR3 loop is CSVEPGGGETQYF. DNA for the CDR3: TGCAGCGTTGAACCGGGAGGCGGGGAGACCCAGTACTTC.

This clonotype was seen a handful of times. The chain combines TRBV5-5 with TRBJ1-1, with D maybe TRBD1 (5 bases). V lost 7 bases, J lost 3 bases, and 13 bases lay in between. CDR3 size: 13 residues. CDR1 and CDR2 (germline): SGHKS, YYEKEE (reference sequence). CDR3: CASLSAGDTEAFF. DNA for the CDR3: TGTGCCAGCCTCTCAGCGGGGGACACTGAAGCTTTCTTT.

V is TRBV11-2 and J is TRBJ2-2; D gene ambiguous. CDR3 length equals 13 residues. Trimming stripped 0 bases from V and 6 bases from J, with 5 bases between. Germline CDR1 and CDR2: SGHAT and FQNNGV. The CDR3 reads CASSLEIPGELFF. The CDR3 DNA follows: TGTGCCAGCAGCTTAGAAATCCCCGGGGAGCTGTTTTTT.

This chain uses TRBV30 with TRBJ1-6; 7 bases are shared with TRBD1. Germline CDR1 reads GTSNPN; CDR2 reads SVGIG (reference sequence). V was clipped by 1 base and J by 13 bases; unmatched bases: 13. The CDR3 has 15 residues. The CDR3 DNA reads TGTGCCTGGAGTGCCCGGGACAGACCGTTTTCGCCCCTCCACTTT. Translation gives CAWSARDRPFSPLHF.

This clonotype was recorded at least ten times. This rearrangement joins TRBV2 to TRBJ1-6, with D unclear. Trimming removed 5 bases from V and 8 bases from J, with 13 bases in between. The CDR3 length is 14 residues. Germline CDR1 SNHLY, CDR2 FYNNEI. The CDR3 DNA is TGTGCCAGCAGTAAAGAGGCAGCCCATTCACCCCTCCACTTT. It encodes CASSKEAAHSPLHF. Together with reference TRBV2 and TRBJ1-6, the CDR3 gives the full variable domain: EPEVTQTPSHQVTQMGQEVILRCVPISNHLYFYWYRQILGQKVEFLVSFYNNEISEKSEIFDDQFSVERPDGSNFTLKIRSTKLEDSAMYFCASSKEAAHSPLHFGNGTRLTVT.

The V call is TRBV6-2 or TRBV6-3, the J call TRBJ2-7; tentatively, D is TRBD1 (6 bases). CDR1 is MNHEY, CDR2 SVGEGT, per germline. V dropped 3 bases and J dropped 0 bases, with 9 bases sitting between them. This CDR3 contains 14 residues. The CDR3 nucleotides are TGTGCCAGCAGTTATTACAGGGACTCCTACGAGCAGTACTTC. This translates into CASSYYRDSYEQYF.